Presented here are 32 T cell receptor beta chains from one specimen sequenced in a study of T cell responses to AZD1222 COVID-19 vaccine. Some clones are missing from TCRdb's copy, which holds only in-frame ones; the method was immunoSEQ multiplex PCR. The table has 110,000 or so clones, roughly 90% seen once. The sequencing here drew on peripheral blood, taken on day 0 of AZD1222 vaccination. Receptors originate from an adult in good health.

V usage is TRBV20-1 and J usage is TRBJ2-3; 7 nucleotides match TRBD2. The J segment lost 1 base and the V segment lost 3 bases, leaving 7 bases of the junction unmatched. Germline V gene data show CDR1 as DFQATT and CDR2 as SNEGSKA (reference sequence). The CDR3 is 15 residues long. Written as DNA, the CDR3 is TGCAGTGCTAGTTTGGGAGGGGTTGGCACAGATACGCAGTATTTT. Its protein is CSASLGGVGTDTQYF.

The chain carries TRBV4-1 and TRBJ1-2; D remains unclear. This CDR3 region has 12 residues. V shed 6 bases and J shed 3 bases, with 8 bases lying between them. Germline V gene data show CDR1 as MGHRA and CDR2 as YSYEKL. The DNA for the CDR3 is TGCGCCAGCAGGGGGTCGGACTATGGCTACACCTTC. It encodes CASRGSDYGYTF.

The chain combines TRBV3-1 (or the pseudogene TRBV3-2) with TRBJ2-2; D is possibly TRBD1 or TRBD2 (5 bases each). Trimming shortened V by 3 bases and J by 8 bases, and 16 bases separated the two germline ends. The germline CDR1 and CDR2 sequences are LGHDT and YNNKEL (reference sequence). The CDR3 is made up of 15 amino acids. Here the CDR3 reads CASSHRDGRGGELFF. For the CDR3, the DNA is TGTGCCAGCAGCCACAGGGACGGAAGAGGGGGGGAGCTGTTTTTT.

The J gene is TRBJ1-1, the V gene TRBV5-4, with D perhaps matching TRBD1 (6 bases). V was clipped by 1 base and J by 7 bases, with 8 bases between them. This CDR3 is built from 12 residues. CDR1 is SGHNT and CDR2 is YYREEE in the germline V gene (reference sequence). The CDR3 DNA reads TGTGCCAGCAGCTTGAGAGGGGGTGAAGCTTTCTTT. Protein sequence: CASSLRGGEAFF.

The DNA for the CDR3 is TGTGCCAGCAGCCACATACTAGCGGGAGGTCCCGGGGAGCTGTTTTTT. It translates to CASSHILAGGPGELFF. The chain joins TRBV7-2 to TRBJ2-2, with 12 nucleotides matching TRBD2. Trimming cost V 5 bases and J 6 bases; bases outside gene matches: 7. CDR1 and CDR2 from the germline V gene are SGHTA and FQGNSA. The CDR3 is made up of 16 amino acids.

The chain has TRBV5-8 and TRBJ2-7; D is perhaps TRBD1 (5 bases). The CDR3 has 15 amino acids. Germline assignment: CDR1 SGHTS and CDR2 YDEGEE. V gave up 0 bases and J gave up 1 base, with 11 bases separating them. The CDR3 region has the DNA TGTGCCAGCAGCTTGGCGCCAGGGCAGTCCTACGAGCAGTACTTC. Translation: CASSLAPGQSYEQYF.

This rearrangement joins TRBV7-2 to TRBJ1-1; no definite D call. Germline V CDR1 and CDR2: SGHTA, FQGNSA. V lost 1 base to trimming and J lost 11 bases, with 14 bases between them. This CDR3 spans 13 amino acids. In nucleotides, the CDR3 is TGTGCCAGCAGCTTAGTCGGCAGGCCCCGGGCTTTCTTT. Its translation: CASSLVGRPRAFF.

CDR3 sequence: CATSDYPGTGELFF. The DNA for the CDR3 is TGTGCCACCAGTGATTATCCGGGCACCGGGGAGCTGTTTTTT. This chain uses TRBV24-1 with TRBJ2-2, with D unresolved. Deletions cut 2 bases from V and 4 bases from J, with 7 bases between. CDR3 size: 14 residues. CDR1 and CDR2 (germline): KGHDR, SFDVKD.

This rearrangement joins TRBV5-1 to TRBJ2-1; D call uncertain. Trimming took off 0 bases at V and 1 base at J, with 8 bases between the two ends. The germline V gene has CDR1 SGHRS and CDR2 YFSETQ. The CDR3 consists of 15 residues. This chain's CDR3 is CASSLEAMSYNEQFF. For the CDR3, the DNA is TGCGCCAGCAGCTTGGAAGCTATGTCCTACAATGAGCAGTTCTTC.

Only a few counts were recorded for this clone. The V gene is TRBV4-2, the J gene TRBJ2-2; 12 bases line up with TRBD2. CDR3 length: 18 residues. From germline, CDR1 is LGHNA and CDR2 YNFKEQ. Losses at the gene ends were 0 bases for V and 5 bases for J; bases not matched to a gene: 7. Here the CDR3 reads CASSQEWLAGGRTGELFF. In DNA form, the CDR3 reads TGTGCCAGCAGCCAAGAATGGCTAGCGGGAGGGAGGACCGGGGAGCTGTTTTTT.

The V gene is TRBV3-1 (or the pseudogene TRBV3-2), the J gene TRBJ1-5; D is unresolved. V was pared by 5 bases and J by 4 bases, with 6 bases between. CDR1 and CDR2 (germline): LGHDT, YNNKEL (reference sequence). The CDR3 contains 12 residues. In DNA, the CDR3 is TGTGCCAGCAGCGAAGGGAATCAGCCCCAGCATTTT. It is translated as CASSEGNQPQHF.

The chain is built from TRBV5-1 and TRBJ1-6; 7 bases fit TRBD1. Germline assignment: CDR1 SGHRS and CDR2 YFSETQ. Trimming at V came to 0 bases and at J to 4 bases, leaving 7 bases not matched to a gene. The CDR3 contains 17 residues. CDR3 loop: CASSLEEGARYNSPLHF. For the CDR3, the DNA is TGCGCCAGCAGCTTGGAAGAGGGGGCCCGGTATAATTCACCCCTCCACTTT.

The gene calls are TRBV24-1 and TRBJ1-6; 10 bases align to TRBD1. The CDR3 is 15 residues long. V trimming: 4 bases; J trimming: 5 bases; junction bases outside the gene matches: 1. Germline V gene data show CDR1 as KGHDR and CDR2 as SFDVKD. DNA of the CDR3: TGTGCCACCAGTGAAGGGACAGGGGATAATTCACCCCTCCACTTT. This codes for CATSEGTGDNSPLHF.

The chain uses TRBV2 and TRBJ2-5; the D gene is possibly TRBD2 (5 bases). The V gene lost 6 bases and the J gene lost 0 bases, with 11 bases spanning the gap. The CDR3 runs to 14 residues. Germline loops: CDR1 SNHLY, CDR2 FYNNEI. The CDR3 protein is CASRSTRNQETQYF. CDR3 bases: TGTGCCAGCAGGAGCACTAGAAACCAAGAGACCCAGTACTTC.

The gene calls are TRBV12-3 or TRBV12-4 and TRBJ1-5; D gene uncertain. The V gene lost 6 bases and the J gene lost 6 bases, with 12 bases spanning the gap. CDR3 length: 13 amino acids. The CDR3 spells CASRLRLSQPQHF. CDR3 nucleotides: TGTGCCAGCAGGCTCCGGCTCAGTCAGCCCCAGCATTTT.

This clone was detected once. This chain joins TRBV21-1 and TRBJ1-5. TRBV21-1 is shown as a pseudogene. This CDR3 is 16 amino acids long. The CDR3 region has the DNA TGTGCCAGCAGCAAAGTAGCAGGCTATAGCAATCAGCCCCAGCATTTT. Its translation: CASSKVAGYSNQPQHF.

The rearrangement links TRBV29-1 to TRBJ2-5, with D hard to call. CDR3 size: 10 residues. V was shortened by 7 bases and J by 3 bases, with 6 bases between the two germline ends. The V gene's germline CDR1 is SQVTM and CDR2 ANQGSEA. The chain's CDR3 is CSGLKETQYF. CDR3 sequence (DNA): TGCAGCGGGCTTAAAGAGACCCAGTACTTC.

J is TRBJ1-3 and V is TRBV19; no firm D call. V gave up 8 bases and J gave up 0 bases, with 14 bases separating them. Germline CDR1 LNHDA, CDR2 SQIVND (reference sequence). The CDR3 covers 15 residues. DNA of the CDR3: TGTGCCAGTCGACTGGACCGTGCCTCTGGAAACACCATATATTTT. This translates into CASRLDRASGNTIYF.

The rearrangement uses TRBV18 and TRBJ2-7; TRBD1 matches at 10 bases. Looked up from germline, CDR1 is KGHSH and CDR2 is LQKENI. Trimming at V came to 2 bases and at J to 2 bases, leaving 9 bases not matched to a gene. The CDR3 has 17 residues. CDR3 protein: CASSPKPGQGLTYEQYF. The CDR3 DNA follows: TGTGCCAGCTCACCAAAACCGGGACAGGGGTTAACCTACGAGCAGTACTTC.

This rearrangement joins TRBV5-1 to TRBJ2-1; D uncertain. This CDR3 contains 15 residues. Germline V gene sequence: CDR1 SGHRS, CDR2 YFSETQ. Trimming took 2 bases from V and 0 from J, leaving 9 bases between them. CDR3: CASSLRRSSYNEQFF. In DNA form, the CDR3 reads TGCGCCAGCAGCTTAAGGCGTAGCTCCTACAATGAGCAGTTCTTC.

The rearrangement uses TRBV5-6 and TRBJ1-1; D is ambiguous. This CDR3 contains 16 residues. Trimming cost V 0 bases and J 3 bases, with 15 bases left between them. Germline CDR1 and CDR2: SGHDT and YYEEEE. Here the CDR3 reads CASSLDRGLSHTEAFF. The CDR3, as DNA: TGTGCCAGCAGCTTGGACCGAGGCCTTTCTCACACTGAAGCTTTCTTT.

V usage is TRBV19 and J usage is TRBJ2-1; D is perhaps TRBD1 or TRBD2 (5 bases each). Germline V gene data show CDR1 as LNHDA and CDR2 as SQIVND (reference sequence). The CDR3 contains 14 residues. V lost 6 bases to trimming and J lost 5 bases, with 14 bases between them. The CDR3 here is CASSNIGDHNEQFF. In DNA, the CDR3 is TGTGCCAGTAGCAATATCGGGGACCACAATGAGCAGTTCTTC.

In DNA form, the CDR3 reads TGTGCCAGCAGCCCAGACAGGGATCAGCCCCAGCATTTT. Translating gives CASSPDRDQPQHF. J is TRBJ1-5 and V is TRBV7-8; the match to TRBD1 covers 7 bases. Germline V CDR1 and CDR2: SGHVS, FQNEAQ. This CDR3 comprises 13 residues. V shed 5 bases and J 5 bases; nucleotides not matched to a gene: 3. The full variable domain, with the rest looked up from reference TRBV7-8 and TRBJ1-5, is GAGVSQSPRYKVAKRGQDVALRCDPISGHVSLFWYQQALGQGPEFLTYFQNEAQLDKSGLPSDRFFAERPEGSVSTLKIQRTQQEDSAVYLCASSPDRDQPQHFGDGTRLSIL.

Worth noting for this clone: At one boundary the junction diverges from the germline segment, which might be a read error. The chain links TRBV6-6 to TRBJ1-5, with 7 bases aligning to TRBD1. The CDR3 runs to 13 residues. CDR1 is MNHNY and CDR2 is SVGAGI in the germline V gene (reference sequence). CDR3 nucleotide sequence: TGTGCCGGCAGGGGGGGGCACAATCAGCCCCAGCATTTT. Translated: CAGRGGHNQPQHF.

On this clone: The junction differs from germline at one of its ends, possibly a read error. In DNA, the CDR3 is TGTGCCAGCAGCGACCCCGCTTCCGATCTGGGGGGCACTGAAGCTTCCTTT. As protein: CASSDPASDLGGTEASF. V usage is TRBV2 and J usage is TRBJ1-1, with D possibly matching TRBD1 (6 bases). The germline V gene has CDR1 SNHLY and CDR2 FYNNEI. The CDR3 has 17 amino acids.

This chain connects TRBV19 to TRBJ1-3; 8 nucleotides match TRBD1. V trimming: 5 bases; J trimming: 1 base; junction bases outside the gene matches: 7. Per the germline V gene, CDR1 is LNHDA and CDR2 is SQIVND (reference sequence). The CDR3 contains 16 residues. CDR3 coding DNA: TGTGCCAGTAGTCCCGGACAGGGAGTGTCTGGAAACACCATATATTTT. Translated: CASSPGQGVSGNTIYF.

V is TRBV12-3 or TRBV12-4 and J is TRBJ2-1; D remains ambiguous. Trimming pared 5 bases from V and 9 bases from J, leaving 14 bases between. The CDR3 runs 13 residues. This CDR3 reads CASSRLPGPEQFF. CDR3 DNA sequence: TGTGCCAGCAGTCGCCTTCCCGGGCCTGAGCAGTTCTTC.

The chain recombines TRBV6-5 with TRBJ1-1, with no clear D. V lost 5 bases, J lost 5 bases, and 15 bases lay in between. The CDR3 is 14 residues long. Germline loops: CDR1 MNHEY, CDR2 SVGAGI. The CDR3 protein is CASSPRSGRTEAFF. CDR3 in DNA: TGTGCCAGCAGTCCCCGATCGGGAAGGACTGAAGCTTTCTTT.

In regard to this clone: At one end, the junction sequence differs from germline, possibly due to a read error. The chain uses TRBV7-7 and TRBJ2-3; D uncertain. The CDR3 covers 13 residues. Germline-derived CDR1 and CDR2 are SSHAT and FNYEAQ (reference sequence). CDR3 nucleotide sequence: TGTGCTAGCAGCCAGACTTATACAGATACGCAGTATTTT. Residues: CASSQTYTDTQYF.

This clone appeared a single time. The gene calls are TRBV25-1 and TRBJ1-2, with TRBD1 identical over 10 bases. The V gene end was trimmed by 1 base and the J gene end by 7 bases; junction bases not matched to a gene: 6. The CDR3 has 15 amino acids. Per germline, CDR1 MGHDK and CDR2 SYGVNS. The CDR3 DNA reads TGTGCCAGCAGTGAATCGGGACAGGGGCACGGTGGCTACACCTTC. It specifies CASSESGQGHGGYTF.

The sample holds a few counts of this clone. The chain links TRBV19 to TRBJ1-2; D is uncertain. V was shortened by 4 bases and J by 4 bases, with 4 bases between the two germline ends. The CDR3 extends over 11 amino acids. Germline V gives CDR1 LNHDA, CDR2 SQIVND (reference sequence). The CDR3 protein is CASSSGYGYTF. The CDR3 region has the DNA TGTGCCAGTAGTAGTGGCTATGGCTACACCTTC.

The rearrangement links TRBV18 to TRBJ1-2, with D perhaps TRBD1 (5 bases). Trimming stripped 3 bases from V and 2 bases from J, with 13 bases between. The CDR3 is made up of 15 amino acids. Germline CDR1 reads KGHSH; CDR2 reads LQKENI. This CDR3 is CASSPSGTENYGYTF. The CDR3 coding sequence is TGTGCCAGCTCACCTTCGGGGACCGAGAACTATGGCTACACCTTC.